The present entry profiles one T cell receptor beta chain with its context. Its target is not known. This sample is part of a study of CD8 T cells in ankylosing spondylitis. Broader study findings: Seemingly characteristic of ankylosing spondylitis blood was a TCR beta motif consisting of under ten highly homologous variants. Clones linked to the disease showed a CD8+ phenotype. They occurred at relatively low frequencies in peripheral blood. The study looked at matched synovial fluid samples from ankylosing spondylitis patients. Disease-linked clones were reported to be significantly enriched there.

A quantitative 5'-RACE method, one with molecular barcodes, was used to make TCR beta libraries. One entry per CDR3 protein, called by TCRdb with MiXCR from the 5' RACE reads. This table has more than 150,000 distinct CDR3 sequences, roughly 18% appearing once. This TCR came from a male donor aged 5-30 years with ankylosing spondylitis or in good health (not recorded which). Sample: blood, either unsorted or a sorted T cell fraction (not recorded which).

CDR3 residues: CASSLTSYEQFF. CDR3 coding DNA: TGTGCCAGCAGCCTGACTAGCTATGAGCAGTTCTTC. This chain connects TRBV12-3 or TRBV12-4 to TRBJ2-1, with 7 bases that match TRBD2. This CDR3 is 12 amino acids long. After removal of 6 bases from V and 8 bases from J, the junction contained 4 bases not matched to a gene.